The 30 T cell receptor beta chains listed next were all sequenced from one sample in a study of T-cell memory formation after mild COVID-19. TCRdb reprocessed the 5' RACE reads via MiXCR and lists one record per CDR3 protein. The data contain roughly 100,000 distinct CDR3 sequences, around an eighth of them singletons. Sequenced material: PBMCs or a T cell subset sorted from them (not recorded which). These receptors originate from an adult woman who had mild COVID-19 (a few samples of this study predate the infection). Cell type and time point are not known.

This clonotype was seen a handful of times. V is TRBV7-9 and J is TRBJ2-1; a weak D match, TRBD1 (5 bases). V was trimmed by 5 bases and J by 6 bases, leaving 14 bases between them. This CDR3 contains 14 residues. Germline CDR1 SEHNR, CDR2 FQNEAQ (reference sequence). CDR3 DNA: TGTGCCAGCAGCCCCCGCGCAGGGCTCAATGAGCAGTTCTTC. It codes for CASSPRAGLNEQFF.

The gene calls are TRBV9 and TRBJ2-7; 10 nucleotides match TRBD1. Germline CDR1 and CDR2: SGDLS and YYNGEE. V lost 4 bases and J lost 3; bases outside the gene matches: 13. The CDR3 sequence is 17 residues long. The CDR3 spells CASSSRSERTGGYEQYF. The CDR3 DNA is TGTGCCAGCAGCTCACGGTCGGAGAGGACAGGGGGCTACGAGCAGTACTTC.

The gene calls are TRBV28 and TRBJ2-7; D is unclear. Germline lookup yields CDR1 MDHEN and CDR2 SYDVKM. With 3 bases removed from V and 6 bases from J, the gap between germline ends came to 15 bases. The CDR3 extends over 14 amino acids. The CDR3 bases are TGTGCCAGCAGTTTGGTTCTCAACACCTCCGAGCAGTACTTC. The encoded protein is CASSLVLNTSEQYF.

The rearrangement links TRBV2 to TRBJ2-3; D might be TRBD2 (5 bases). V was cut by 6 bases and J by 2 bases, with 12 bases left in between. This CDR3 spans 14 amino acids. The germline V gene encodes CDR1 SNHLY and CDR2 FYNNEI. Written as DNA, the CDR3 is TGTGCCAGCAGAGCCACTAGTTACACAGATACGCAGTATTTT. Translated, it gives CASRATSYTDTQYF. Looking up the rest from reference TRBV2 and TRBJ2-3 gives the full variable domain: EPEVTQTPSHQVTQMGQEVILRCVPISNHLYFYWYRQILGQKVEFLVSFYNNEISEKSEIFDDQFSVERPDGSNFTLKIRSTKLEDSAMYFCASRATSYTDTQYFGPGTRLTVL.

The genes are TRBV15 and TRBJ2-2; no definite D call. There are 15 residues in the CDR3. CDR1 and CDR2 (germline): LNHNV, YYDKDF (reference sequence). V was clipped by 3 bases and J by 1 base, with 9 bases between them. This CDR3 reads CATSSGVWNTGELFF. Here the CDR3 DNA reads TGTGCCACCAGCAGTGGGGTTTGGAACACCGGGGAGCTGTTTTTT.

This clonotype was observed a handful of times. The rearrangement links TRBV7-2 to TRBJ1-1; D is uncertain. Trimming took off 2 bases at V and 5 bases at J, with 6 bases between the two ends. Per germline, CDR1 SGHTA and CDR2 FQGNSA. There are 12 residues in the CDR3. CDR3 residues: CASSLLLTEAFF. CDR3 sequence (DNA): TGTGCCAGCAGCTTATTGTTGACTGAAGCTTTCTTT.

This clonotype occurred a few times. The chain links TRBV10-3 to TRBJ2-5; 9 bases are shared with TRBD1. Trimming removed 2 bases from V and 5 bases from J; junction bases left unmatched: 0. The CDR3 is 13 amino acids. Germline-derived CDR1 and CDR2 are ENHRY and SYGVKD. The CDR3 region has the DNA TGTGCCATCAGTGAGGGACAGGGGGAGACCCAGTACTTC. Translation: CAISEGQGETQYF.

This clonotype showed up many times. This rearrangement joins TRBV6-4 to TRBJ2-3; 11 nucleotides line up with TRBD2. Germline assignment: CDR1 MRHNA and CDR2 SNTAGT. This CDR3 comprises 14 residues. With V trimmed by 0 bases and J by 14 bases, 7 bases remained unmatched. In DNA form, the CDR3 reads TGTGCCAGCAGTGACTCACTAGCGGGAGCAAAAGTGTATTTT. Translated: CASSDSLAGAKVYF.

This clonotype was recorded a few times. The chain uses TRBV20-1 and TRBJ2-2; a possible D gene is TRBD2 (5 bases). From germline, CDR1 is DFQATT and CDR2 SNEGSKA (reference sequence). The CDR3 consists of 17 residues. Trimming took off 1 base at V and 3 bases at J, with 18 bases between the two ends. The chain's CDR3 is CSARGSGVQYHTGELFF. CDR3 nucleotide sequence: TGCAGTGCTAGAGGGTCCGGGGTACAGTATCACACCGGGGAGCTGTTTTTT.

The chain has TRBV15 and TRBJ2-3, with 11 positions matching TRBD2. The J segment lost 2 bases and the V segment lost 5 bases, leaving 3 bases of the junction unmatched. This CDR3 comprises 15 residues. The germline CDR1 and CDR2 sequences are LNHNV and YYDKDF (reference sequence). This chain's CDR3 is CATSQGLADTDTQYF. The CDR3, as DNA: TGTGCCACCAGCCAGGGACTAGCGGACACAGATACGCAGTATTTT.

This clonotype was counted only a few times. V gene TRBV27 combines with J gene TRBJ2-7, with TRBD1 identical over 7 bases. V gave up 3 bases and J gave up 3 bases; unmatched junction bases: 8. There are 15 residues in the CDR3. Germline V gene lookup returns CDR1 MNHEY and CDR2 SMNVEV (reference sequence). DNA of the CDR3: TGTGCCAGCAGTTTTCGTGACAGGGCGATCTACGAGCAGTACTTC. It is translated as CASSFRDRAIYEQYF.

This clonotype was picked up a small number of times. The chain carries TRBV7-8 and TRBJ2-2; D is ambiguous. V lost 1 base and J lost 5, with 11 bases in between. The germline CDR1 and CDR2 sequences are SGHVS and FQNEAQ. This CDR3 is built from 15 residues. The CDR3 loop reads CASSLGTLGTGELFF. CDR3 DNA: TGTGCCAGCAGCTTAGGTACCCTGGGTACCGGGGAGCTGTTTTTT.

This clonotype was picked up a small number of times. The CDR3 protein is CSAPKIGTDTQYF. The CDR3 nucleotides read TGCAGTGCCCCTAAGATCGGCACAGATACGCAGTATTTT. This chain joins TRBV20-1 and TRBJ2-3, with D unclear. CDR3 size: 13 residues. The V and J ends lost 6 bases and 1 base respectively, with 11 bases between them. Germline CDR1 is DFQATT and CDR2 is SNEGSKA (reference sequence).

As concerns this clonotype: A junction boundary mismatches the germline segment, possibly from a read error. The chain is built from TRBV7-9 and TRBJ2-7; no clear D. The CDR3 contains 12 residues. Germline V gives CDR1 SEHNR, CDR2 FQNEAQ (reference sequence). CDR3 protein: CDSSRADYEQYF. For the CDR3, the DNA is TGTGACAGCAGTAGGGCAGACTACGAGCAGTACTTC.

The chain carries TRBV20-1 and TRBJ2-3; 7 bases are shared with TRBD2. This CDR3 region has 14 residues. Germline CDR1 and CDR2: DFQATT and SNEGSKA (reference sequence). Unmatched junction bases numbered 5, after V lost 5 bases and J lost 0 bases. The CDR3 spells CSAWDYSSTDTQYF. The CDR3 nucleotides are TGCAGTGCTTGGGACTACTCTAGCACAGATACGCAGTATTTT.

This rearrangement joins TRBV20-1 to TRBJ2-7; D is uncertain. V was pared by 3 bases and J by 0 bases, with 24 bases between. The CDR3 is 18 residues long. In germline, CDR1 is DFQATT, CDR2 SNEGSKA (reference sequence). CDR3: CSARVTGRATLSSYEQYF. CDR3 DNA sequence: TGCAGTGCTAGGGTCACCGGACGGGCGACTCTGAGCTCCTACGAGCAGTACTTC.

The V call is TRBV6-5, the J call TRBJ2-2; maybe TRBD1 (6 bases). Germline-derived CDR1 and CDR2 are MNHEY and SVGAGI. CDR3 length: 14 residues. The V end lost 0 bases, the J end lost 4 bases, and 6 bases lay between the germline ends. The CDR3 loop is CASSYSQGTGELFF. CDR3 coding DNA: TGTGCCAGCAGTTACTCACAGGGCACCGGGGAGCTGTTTTTT.

This clonotype appeared a few times. The chain couples TRBV12-3 or TRBV12-4 to TRBJ2-7; maybe TRBD1 (5 bases). The V gene lost 6 bases and the J gene lost 0 bases, with 15 bases spanning the gap. This CDR3 is 15 amino acids long. The DNA of the CDR3 is TGTGCCAGCAGACGCACAGGAATCTACTCCTACGAGCAGTACTTC. The encoded protein is CASRRTGIYSYEQYF.

This clonotype is a singleton in its sample. V usage is TRBV6-6 and J usage is TRBJ1-1; 7 positions agree with TRBD1. The ends lost 6 bases at V and 5 bases at J; junction bases unmatched: 9. Germline V CDR1 and CDR2: MNHNY, SVGAGI (reference sequence). The CDR3 runs to 14 residues. This chain's CDR3 is CASSSSGGGTEAFF. For the CDR3, the DNA is TGTGCCAGCAGCTCCTCAGGGGGAGGGACTGAAGCTTTCTTT.

The V gene is TRBV20-1, the J gene TRBJ2-7; D uncertain. The CDR3 consists of 13 residues. CDR1 is DFQATT and CDR2 is SNEGSKA in the germline V gene (reference sequence). Between the trimmed V and J ends, which lost 6 bases and 3 bases, there was a span of 15 bases. The CDR3 spells CSAQPAANYEQYF. For the CDR3, the DNA is TGCAGTGCGCAGCCCGCAGCTAACTACGAGCAGTACTTC.

This rearrangement joins TRBV5-5 to TRBJ1-4; TRBD1 matches 7 bases. In germline, CDR1 is SGHKS, CDR2 YYEKEE (reference sequence). CDR3 length equals 18 residues. The V gene end was trimmed by 7 bases and the J gene end by 5 bases; junction bases not matched to a gene: 20. CDR3 nucleotide sequence: TGTGCCAGCCAGGGGGGAGCCGGCGGGGACACGGACAATGAAAAACTGTTTTTT. This codes for CASQGGAGGDTDNEKLFF. The full variable domain, in which reference TRBV5-5 and TRBJ1-4 provide the parts outside the CDR3, is DAGVTQSPTHLIKTRGQQVTLRCSPISGHKSVSWYQQVLGQGPQFIFQYYEKEERGRGNFPDRFSARQFPNYSSELNVNALLLGDSALYLCASQGGAGGDTDNEKLFFGSGTQLSVL.

J is TRBJ2-1 and V is TRBV15, with a possible D match to TRBD1 (5 bases). This CDR3 is 14 amino acids long. Germline V gene lookup returns CDR1 LNHNV and CDR2 YYDKDF (reference sequence). Trimming pared 0 bases from V and 8 bases from J, leaving 11 bases between. The CDR3 spells CATSRDGRVDEQFF. CDR3 DNA: TGTGCCACCAGCAGAGATGGCAGGGTGGATGAGCAGTTCTTC.

The CDR3 nucleotides read TGCGCCAGCAGACCTTGGGACTTCACAGATACGCAGTATTTT. Amino acids: CASRPWDFTDTQYF. This chain connects TRBV4-1 to TRBJ2-3; D possibly corresponds to TRBD2 (6 bases). The CDR3 has 14 residues. CDR1 is MGHRA and CDR2 is YSYEKL in the germline V gene. Between the trimmed V and J ends, which lost 6 bases and 2 bases, there was a span of 12 bases.

CDR3 loop: CASSSGFWHEQYF. The DNA of the CDR3 is TGTGCCAGCAGTTCAGGGTTTTGGCACGAGCAGTACTTC. The J gene is TRBJ2-7, the V gene TRBV27, with a possible D match to TRBD1 (5 bases). Germline V gives CDR1 MNHEY, CDR2 SMNVEV (reference sequence). This CDR3 is built from 13 residues. V was trimmed by 4 bases and J by 5 bases, leaving 12 bases between them.

This clonotype has at least ten counts. CDR3 nucleotides: TGTGCCAGCAGCCTGGGACAGGGAGCAAACGAGCAGTACTTC. It codes for CASSLGQGANEQYF. The J gene is TRBJ2-7, the V gene TRBV25-1; 9 nucleotides agree with TRBD1. This CDR3 is built from 14 residues. CDR1 and CDR2 (germline): MGHDK, SYGVNS. Trimming cost V 6 bases and J 5 bases; bases outside gene matches: 8.

The V gene is TRBV7-6, the J gene TRBJ1-1; D is ambiguous. V was cut by 5 bases and J by 6 bases, with 13 bases left in between. Germline V CDR1 and CDR2: SGHVS, FNYEAQ. The CDR3 extends over 13 amino acids. DNA for the CDR3: TGTGCCAGCAGCAAAACAGCCCAGGCTGAAGCTTTCTTT. It is translated as CASSKTAQAEAFF.

The chain joins TRBV29-1 to TRBJ2-7; 10 bases match TRBD2. Per the germline V gene, CDR1 is SQVTM and CDR2 is ANQGSEA. The ends lost 7 bases at V and 2 bases at J; junction bases unmatched: 8. The CDR3 has 14 residues. The CDR3 here is CSAWGLAGAYEQYF. In DNA, the CDR3 is TGCAGCGCCTGGGGTCTAGCGGGAGCCTACGAGCAGTACTTC.

V is TRBV5-1 and J is TRBJ2-7; D unresolved. Trimming stripped 2 bases from V and 1 base from J, with 7 bases between. CDR3 size: 13 residues. The germline V gene has CDR1 SGHRS and CDR2 YFSETQ. Here the CDR3 reads CASSFDMSYEQYF. The CDR3 bases are TGCGCCAGCAGCTTTGACATGTCCTACGAGCAGTACTTC.

A few counts support this clonotype. This chain uses TRBV29-1 with TRBJ2-5; the match to TRBD2 covers 9 bases. CDR1 and CDR2 from the germline V gene are SQVTM and ANQGSEA. The CDR3 loop spans 15 amino acids. Trimming removed 4 bases from V and 4 bases from J; junction bases left unmatched: 10. The CDR3 is CSVVFPSGIRETQYF. The CDR3 region has the DNA TGCAGCGTTGTATTTCCTAGCGGGATTCGAGAGACCCAGTACTTC.

This clonotype has only a few counts. The rearrangement joins TRBV20-1 to TRBJ2-7; 7 positions agree with TRBD2. Looked up from germline, CDR1 is DFQATT and CDR2 is SNEGSKA (reference sequence). The CDR3 extends over 13 amino acids. Unmatched junction bases numbered 4, after V lost 2 bases and J lost 3 bases. The CDR3 DNA is TGCAGTGCTAGAAGGGCGGGAGTCTACGAGCAGTACTTC. As protein: CSARRAGVYEQYF.